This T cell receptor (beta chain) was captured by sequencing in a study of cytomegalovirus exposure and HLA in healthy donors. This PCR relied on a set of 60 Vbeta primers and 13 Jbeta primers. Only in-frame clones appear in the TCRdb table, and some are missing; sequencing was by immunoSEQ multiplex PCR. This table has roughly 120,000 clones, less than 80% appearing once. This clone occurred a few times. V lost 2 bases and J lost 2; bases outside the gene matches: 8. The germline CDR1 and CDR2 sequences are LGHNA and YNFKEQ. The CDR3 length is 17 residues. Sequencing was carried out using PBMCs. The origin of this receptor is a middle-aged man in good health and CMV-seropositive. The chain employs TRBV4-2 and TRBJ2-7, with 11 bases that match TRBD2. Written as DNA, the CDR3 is TGTGCCAGCAGCCAAACCCAGACTAGCGGGAACCCCTACGAGCAGTACTTC. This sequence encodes CASSQTQTSGNPYEQYF.